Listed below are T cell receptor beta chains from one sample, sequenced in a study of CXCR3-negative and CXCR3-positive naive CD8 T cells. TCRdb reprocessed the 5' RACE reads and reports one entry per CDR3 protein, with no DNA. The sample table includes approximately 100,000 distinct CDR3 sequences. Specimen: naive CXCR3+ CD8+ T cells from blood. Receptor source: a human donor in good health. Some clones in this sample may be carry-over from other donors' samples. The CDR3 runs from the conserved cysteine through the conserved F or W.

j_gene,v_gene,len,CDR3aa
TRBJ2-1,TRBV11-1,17,CASSPGLAGGPPNEQFF
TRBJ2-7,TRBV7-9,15,CASSLGTGGPSEQYF
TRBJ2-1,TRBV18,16,CASSPPGGRAINEQFF
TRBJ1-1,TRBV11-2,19,CASSLEELTGIQWDTEAFF
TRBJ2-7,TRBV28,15,CASSPPGQSSYEQYF
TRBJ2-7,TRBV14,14,CASSQDQLFYEQYF
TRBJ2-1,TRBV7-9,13,CASSFLGGGEQFF
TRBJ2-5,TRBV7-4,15,CASSFPGGGGETQYF
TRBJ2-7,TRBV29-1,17,CSVEKWTDDPTTYEQYF
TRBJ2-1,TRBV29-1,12,CSAPEGGNEQFF
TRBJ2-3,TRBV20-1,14,CSAWGDEVGDTQYF
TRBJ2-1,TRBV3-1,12,CASSPRLGEQFF
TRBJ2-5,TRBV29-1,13,CSAPSGARETQYF
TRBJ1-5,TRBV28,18,CASSSHDRGRGSNQPQHF
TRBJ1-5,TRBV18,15,CASSPTENSNQPQHF
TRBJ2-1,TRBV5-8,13,CATSGGPYNEQFF
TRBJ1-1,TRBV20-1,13,CSARDGVNTEAFF
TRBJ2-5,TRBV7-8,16,CASSPKDSPGWETQYF
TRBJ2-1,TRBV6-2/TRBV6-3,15,CASNYRGGPHNEQFF
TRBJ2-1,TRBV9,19,CASSSRTSGPRAFYNEQFF